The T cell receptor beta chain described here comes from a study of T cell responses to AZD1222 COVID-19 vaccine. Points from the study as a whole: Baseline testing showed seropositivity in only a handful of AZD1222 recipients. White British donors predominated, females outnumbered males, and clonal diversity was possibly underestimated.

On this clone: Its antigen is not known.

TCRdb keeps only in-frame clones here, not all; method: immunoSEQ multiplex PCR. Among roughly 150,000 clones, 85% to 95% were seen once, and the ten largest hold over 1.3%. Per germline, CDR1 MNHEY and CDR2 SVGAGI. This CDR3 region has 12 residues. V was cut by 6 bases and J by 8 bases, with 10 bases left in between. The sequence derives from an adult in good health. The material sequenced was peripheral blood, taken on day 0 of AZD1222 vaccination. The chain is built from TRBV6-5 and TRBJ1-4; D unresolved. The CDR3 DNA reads TGTGCCAGCAGCCCCGGTTGGGAAAAACTGTTTTTT. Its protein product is CASSPGWEKLFF.